This TCR beta chain is drawn from a study of blood T cell repertoires in COVID-19. Study at large: Acute and convalescent COVID-19 specimens originated in the United States, Italy and Spain. In each case, the material was cDNA or gDNA derived from T cells, B-cell-depleted T cells, or PBMCs.

Authors' processing steps: Reference gene primer amplification in the assay estimated nucleated cell counts. Libraries were prepared by immunoSEQ multiplex PCR; TCRdb keeps only in-frame clonotypes and omits some of them. The DNA gave D and trimming, while V, J and clone size come from that table. Found here are 450,000 to 500,000 clones, approximately 85% of them singletons; the top ten hold approximately 3.2%. This receptor was obtained from a human donor in a cohort sampled during active COVID-19. Sequencing was done on a sample of peripheral blood.

CDR3 sequence reads: CASSQQTPGTIYF. As DNA, the CDR3 is TGTGCCAGCAGCCAACAAACCCCCGGCACCATATATTTT. This rearrangement joins TRBV3-1 (or the pseudogene TRBV3-2) to TRBJ1-3; D call uncertain. Trimming removed 2 bases at V and 9 bases at J, with 11 bases between. Germline values: CDR1 LGHDT, CDR2 YNNKEL (reference sequence). The length of the CDR3 is 13 residues.